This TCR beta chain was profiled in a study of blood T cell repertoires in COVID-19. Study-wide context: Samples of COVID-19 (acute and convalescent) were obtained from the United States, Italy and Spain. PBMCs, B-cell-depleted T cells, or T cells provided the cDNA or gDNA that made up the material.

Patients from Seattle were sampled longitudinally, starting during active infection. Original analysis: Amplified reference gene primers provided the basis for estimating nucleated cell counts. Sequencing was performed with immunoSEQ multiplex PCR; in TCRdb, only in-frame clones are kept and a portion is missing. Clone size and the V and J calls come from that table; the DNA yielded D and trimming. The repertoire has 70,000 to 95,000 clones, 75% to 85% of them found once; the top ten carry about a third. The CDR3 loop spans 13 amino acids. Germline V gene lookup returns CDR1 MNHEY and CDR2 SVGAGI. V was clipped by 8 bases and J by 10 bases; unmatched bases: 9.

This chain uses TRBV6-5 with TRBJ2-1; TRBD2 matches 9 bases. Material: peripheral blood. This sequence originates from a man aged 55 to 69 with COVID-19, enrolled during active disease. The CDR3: CASRGTSRREQFF. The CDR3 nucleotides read TGTGCCAGCCGAGGGACTAGCCGGCGCGAGCAGTTCTTC.